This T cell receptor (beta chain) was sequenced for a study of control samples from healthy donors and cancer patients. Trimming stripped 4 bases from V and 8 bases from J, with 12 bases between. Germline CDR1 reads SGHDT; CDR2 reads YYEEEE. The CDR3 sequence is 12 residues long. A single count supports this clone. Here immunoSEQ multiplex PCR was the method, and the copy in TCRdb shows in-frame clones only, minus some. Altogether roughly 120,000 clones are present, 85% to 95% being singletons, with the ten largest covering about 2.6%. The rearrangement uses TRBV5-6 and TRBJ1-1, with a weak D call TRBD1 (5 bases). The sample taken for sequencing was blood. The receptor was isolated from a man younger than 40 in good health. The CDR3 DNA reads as TGTGCCAGCAGCCTCCGCAGGGTAGAAGCTTTCTTT. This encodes CASSLRRVEAFF. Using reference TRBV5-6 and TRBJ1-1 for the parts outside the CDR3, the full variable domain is DAGVTQSPTHLIKTRGQQVTLRCSPKSGHDTVSWYQQALGQGPQFIFQYYEEEERQRGNFPDRFSGHQFPNYSSELNVNALLLGDSALYLCASSLRRVEAFFGQGTRLTVV.